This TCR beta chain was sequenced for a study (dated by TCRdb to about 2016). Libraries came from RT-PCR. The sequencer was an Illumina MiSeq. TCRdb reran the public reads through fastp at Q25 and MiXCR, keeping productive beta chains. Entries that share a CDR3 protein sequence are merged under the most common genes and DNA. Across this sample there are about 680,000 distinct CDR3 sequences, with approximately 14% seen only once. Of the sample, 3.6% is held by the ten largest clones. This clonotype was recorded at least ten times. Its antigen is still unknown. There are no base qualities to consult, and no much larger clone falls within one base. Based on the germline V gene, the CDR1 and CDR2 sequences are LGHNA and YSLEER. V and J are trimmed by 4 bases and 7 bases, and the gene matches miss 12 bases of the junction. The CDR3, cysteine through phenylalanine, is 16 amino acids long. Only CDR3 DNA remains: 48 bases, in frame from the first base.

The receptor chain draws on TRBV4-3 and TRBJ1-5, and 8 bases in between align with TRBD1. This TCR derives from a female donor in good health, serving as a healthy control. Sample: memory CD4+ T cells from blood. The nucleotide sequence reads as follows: TGCGCCAGCAGCCCTTCTTCCGGGACAGGAGTCCAGCCCCAGCATTTT. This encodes CASSPSSGTGVQPQHF.